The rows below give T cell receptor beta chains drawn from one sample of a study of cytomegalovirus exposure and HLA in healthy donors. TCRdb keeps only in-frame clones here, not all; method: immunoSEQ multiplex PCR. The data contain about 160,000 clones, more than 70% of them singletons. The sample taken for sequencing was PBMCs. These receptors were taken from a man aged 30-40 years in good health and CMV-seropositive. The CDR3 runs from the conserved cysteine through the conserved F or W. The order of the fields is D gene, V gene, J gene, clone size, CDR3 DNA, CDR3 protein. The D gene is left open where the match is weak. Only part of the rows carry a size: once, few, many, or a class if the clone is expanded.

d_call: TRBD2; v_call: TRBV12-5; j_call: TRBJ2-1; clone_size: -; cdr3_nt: TGTGCTAGTGGTTTCGGGGGGAGGAGCAATGAGCAGTTCTTC; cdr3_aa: CASGFGGRSNEQFF
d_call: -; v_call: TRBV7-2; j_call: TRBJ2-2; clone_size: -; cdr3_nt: TGTGCCAGCAGCTTAAACTACCTCACCGGGGAGCTGTTTTTT; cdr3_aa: CASSLNYLTGELFF
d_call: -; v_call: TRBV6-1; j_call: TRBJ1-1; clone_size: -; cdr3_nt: TGTGCCAGCAGTGAATTCTTCAGGGGAGTAGTGGAAGCTTTCTTT; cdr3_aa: CASSEFFRGVVEAFF
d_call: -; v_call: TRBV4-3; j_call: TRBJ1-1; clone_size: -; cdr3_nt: TGCGCCAGCAGCCAAGAGACAGAATACACTGAAGCTTTCTTT; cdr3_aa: CASSQETEYTEAFF
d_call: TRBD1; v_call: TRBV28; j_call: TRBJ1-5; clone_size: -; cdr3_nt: TGTGCCAGCAGTTTGGACAGGGCCTATCAGCCCCAGCATTTT; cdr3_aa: CASSLDRAYQPQHF
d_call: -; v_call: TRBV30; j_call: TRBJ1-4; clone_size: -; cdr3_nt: TGTGCCTGTACCCCCTTCACGGGTTCTAATGAAAAACTGTTTTTT; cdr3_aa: CACTPFTGSNEKLFF
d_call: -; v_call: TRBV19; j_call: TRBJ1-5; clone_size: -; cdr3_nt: TGTGCCAGTACCCCTGGAGGGTTGTCCAATCAGCCCCAGCATTTT; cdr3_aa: CASTPGGLSNQPQHF
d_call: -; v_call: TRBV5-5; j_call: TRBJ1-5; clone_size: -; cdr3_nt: TGTGCCAGCAGCGGTCAGGGTCAGCCCCAGCATTTT; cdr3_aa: CASSGQGQPQHF
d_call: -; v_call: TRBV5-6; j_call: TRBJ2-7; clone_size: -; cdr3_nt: TGTGCCAGCAGCTTGGCAGGGAGGGGGGGCTACGAGCAGTACTTC; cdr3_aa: CASSLAGRGGYEQYF
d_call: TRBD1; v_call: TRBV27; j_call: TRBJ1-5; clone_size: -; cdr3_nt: TGTGCCAGCAGTTCAGGACAGGGGGCAGGTATTGGTCAGCCCCAGCATTTT; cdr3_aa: CASSSGQGAGIGQPQHF
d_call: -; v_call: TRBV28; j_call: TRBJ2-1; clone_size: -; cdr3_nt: TGTGCCAGCAGTCGTCGGAATGAGCAGTTCTTC; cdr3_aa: CASSRRNEQFF
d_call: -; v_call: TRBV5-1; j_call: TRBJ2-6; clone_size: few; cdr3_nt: TGCGCCAGCAGCTTGGAAACATCCGGGGCCAACGTCCTGACTTTC; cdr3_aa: CASSLETSGANVLTF
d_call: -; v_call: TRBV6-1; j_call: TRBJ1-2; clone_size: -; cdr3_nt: TGTGCCAGCAGTGAAGCTGGGGGGGCCTATGGCTACACCTTC; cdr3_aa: CASSEAGGAYGYTF
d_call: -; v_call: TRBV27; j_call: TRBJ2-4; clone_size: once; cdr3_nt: TGTGCCAGCAGTCCCTCCGCGGCAGGGGCTAGAATCATTCAGTACTTC; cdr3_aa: CASSPSAAGARIIQYF
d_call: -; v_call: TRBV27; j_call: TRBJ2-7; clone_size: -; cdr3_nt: TGTGCCAGCAGCCGACGGACTCTTGACTACGAGCAGTACTTC; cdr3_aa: CASSRRTLDYEQYF
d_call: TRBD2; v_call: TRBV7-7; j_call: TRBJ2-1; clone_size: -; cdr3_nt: TGTGCCAGCAGCTTGAGTAGCGGGGGAGGACTTAGCTCCTACAATGAGCAGTTCTTC; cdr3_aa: CASSLSSGGGLSSYNEQFF
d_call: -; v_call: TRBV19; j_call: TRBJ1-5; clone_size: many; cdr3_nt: TGTGCCAGCGACGACAGGACCCGTCAGCCCCAGCATTTT; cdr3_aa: CASDDRTRQPQHF
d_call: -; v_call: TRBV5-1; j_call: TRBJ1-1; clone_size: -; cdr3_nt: TGCGCCAGCAGCGATCCGCGGGACCCAAGGGACACTGAAGCTTTCTTT; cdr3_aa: CASSDPRDPRDTEAFF
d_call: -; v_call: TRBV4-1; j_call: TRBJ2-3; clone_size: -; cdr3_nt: TGCGCCAGCAGCCAAGGACCCCAGAGGGGGGGGAGGAGGGCAGATACGCAGTATTTT; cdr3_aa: CASSQGPQRGGRRADTQYF
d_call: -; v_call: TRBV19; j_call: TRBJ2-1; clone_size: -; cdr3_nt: TGTGCCAGTAGCCATTGGGAATTGACAGCACACAATGAGCAGTTCTTC; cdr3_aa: CASSHWELTAHNEQFF
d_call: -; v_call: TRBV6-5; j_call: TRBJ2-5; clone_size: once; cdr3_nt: TGTGCCAGCAGTTACAGACAGGCTCAAGAGACCCAGTACTTC; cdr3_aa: CASSYRQAQETQYF
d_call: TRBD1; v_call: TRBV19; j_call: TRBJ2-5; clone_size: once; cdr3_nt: TGTGCCAGTAGTACCCAATACAGGGGTTGGGAGACCCAGTACTTC; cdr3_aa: CASSTQYRGWETQYF